The sequence of this T cell receptor (beta chain) was determined in a study of cytomegalovirus exposure and HLA in healthy donors. In the PCR, 60 Vbeta and 13 Jbeta primers were used. Method: immunoSEQ multiplex PCR; TCRdb's copy keeps in-frame clones and lacks some. The sample carries roughly 110,000 clones, 70% to 85% recorded once. V was pared by 4 bases and J by 2 bases, with 6 bases of the junction left unmatched. The germline V gene has CDR1 SGDLS and CDR2 YYNGEE. The CDR3 is 16 amino acids. J is TRBJ2-5 and V is TRBV9; 12 nucleotides match TRBD2. The sequenced material came from PBMCs. This TCR came from a woman under 30 in good health and CMV-seronegative. CDR3 nucleotides: TGTGCCAGCAGCACGAGACTAGCGGGGGAACAAGAGACCCAGTACTTC. Encoded protein: CASSTRLAGEQETQYF.